This T cell receptor beta chain was captured in a study of blood T cell repertoires in COVID-19. Study background: Acute-phase and convalescent COVID-19 samples originated in the United States, Italy and Spain.

V was pared by 1 base and J by 2 bases, with 16 bases of the junction left unmatched. This CDR3 is built from 18 residues. Looked up from germline, CDR1 is GTSNPN and CDR2 is SVGIG (reference sequence). The table came from immunoSEQ multiplex PCR; TCRdb's copy has only in-frame clones and leaves some out. Of about 300,000 clones in the sample, 65% to 90% were seen once. Source material: peripheral blood. The J gene is TRBJ1-2, the V gene TRBV30; the match to TRBD1 covers 7 bases. This clonotype was obtained from a human donor in a cohort sampled during active COVID-19. In DNA, the CDR3 is TGTGCCTGGAGTGCCCCGAGGTGGAAAAGGGACAGCAACTATGGCTACACCTTC. Translated: CAWSAPRWKRDSNYGYTF.